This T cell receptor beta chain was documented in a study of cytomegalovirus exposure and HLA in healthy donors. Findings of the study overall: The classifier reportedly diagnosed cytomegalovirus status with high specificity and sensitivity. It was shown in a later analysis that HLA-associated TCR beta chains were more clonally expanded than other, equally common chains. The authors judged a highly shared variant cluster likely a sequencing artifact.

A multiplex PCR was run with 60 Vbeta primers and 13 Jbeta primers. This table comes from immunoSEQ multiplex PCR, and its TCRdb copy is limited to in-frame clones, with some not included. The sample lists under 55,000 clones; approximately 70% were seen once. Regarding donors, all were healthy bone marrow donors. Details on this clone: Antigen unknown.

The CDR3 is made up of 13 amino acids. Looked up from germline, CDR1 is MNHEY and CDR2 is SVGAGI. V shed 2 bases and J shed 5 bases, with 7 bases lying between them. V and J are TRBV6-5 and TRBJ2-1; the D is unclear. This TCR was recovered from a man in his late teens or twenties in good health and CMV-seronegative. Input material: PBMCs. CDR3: CASSYDQNNEQFF. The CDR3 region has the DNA TGTGCCAGCAGTTACGATCAGAACAATGAGCAGTTCTTC.